This T cell receptor beta chain is from a study of patients and donors after allogeneic stem cell transplantation. The CDR3 is 14 residues long. V lost 6 bases and J lost 4; bases outside the gene matches: 3. TCRdb used MiXCR to reprocess the RT-PCR reads, holding one entry per CDR3 protein. The repertoire has approximately 98,000 distinct CDR3 sequences, approximately 40% of them found once; the top ten carry 27%. This sequence joins TRBV12-3 or TRBV12-4 and TRBJ2-7; 13 nucleotides line up with TRBD2. The clonotype originates from a human donor who was either an allogeneic HSCT recipient or a stem cell or donor lymphocyte infusion donor (not recorded which). It is not recorded whose cells these are; they may come from a transplant donor. Sequences were obtained from blood, either unsorted or a sorted T cell fraction (not recorded which). The CDR3 is CASRWTSGSYEQYF. The CDR3, as DNA: TGTGCCAGCAGGTGGACTAGCGGGAGTTACGAGCAGTACTTC.